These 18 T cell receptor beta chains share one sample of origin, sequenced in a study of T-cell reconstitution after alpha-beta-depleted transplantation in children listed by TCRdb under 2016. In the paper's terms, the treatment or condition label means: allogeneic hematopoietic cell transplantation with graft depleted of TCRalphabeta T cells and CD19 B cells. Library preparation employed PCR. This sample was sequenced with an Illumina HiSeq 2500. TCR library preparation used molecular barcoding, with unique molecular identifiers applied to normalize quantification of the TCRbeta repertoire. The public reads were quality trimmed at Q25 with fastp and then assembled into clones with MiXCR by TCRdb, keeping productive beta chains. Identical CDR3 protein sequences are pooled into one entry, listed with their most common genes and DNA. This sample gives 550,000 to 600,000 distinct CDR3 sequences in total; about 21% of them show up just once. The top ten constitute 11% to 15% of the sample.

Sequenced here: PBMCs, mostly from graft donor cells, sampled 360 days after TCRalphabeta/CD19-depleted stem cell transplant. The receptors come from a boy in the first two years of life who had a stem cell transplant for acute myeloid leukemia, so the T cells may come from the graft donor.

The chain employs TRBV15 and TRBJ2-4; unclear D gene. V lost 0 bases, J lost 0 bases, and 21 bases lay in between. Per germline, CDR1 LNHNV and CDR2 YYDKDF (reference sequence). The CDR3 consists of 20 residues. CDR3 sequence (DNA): TGTGCCACCAGCAGAGATCACCCCTATTGGAGTATTATAGCCAAAAACATTCAGTACTTC. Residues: CATSRDHPYWSIIAKNIQYF. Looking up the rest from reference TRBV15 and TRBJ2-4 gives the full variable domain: DAMVIQNPRYQVTQFGKPVTLSCSQTLNHNVMYWYQQKSSQAPKLLFHYYDKDFNNEADTPDNFQSRRPNTSFCFLDIRSPGLGDTAMYLCATSRDHPYWSIIAKNIQYFGAGTRLSVL.

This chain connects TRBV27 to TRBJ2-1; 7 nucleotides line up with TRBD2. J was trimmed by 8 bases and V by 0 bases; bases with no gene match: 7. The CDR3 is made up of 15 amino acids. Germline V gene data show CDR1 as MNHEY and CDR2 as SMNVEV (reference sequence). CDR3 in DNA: TGTGCCAGCAGTTTATCGGGGGAGGGTCTTGATGAGCAGTTCTTC. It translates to CASSLSGEGLDEQFF.

CDR3 protein: CASRGLLAGVETGELFF. CDR3 DNA: TGCGCCAGCAGGGGGTTACTAGCGGGGGTGGAAACCGGGGAGCTGTTTTTT. J is TRBJ2-2 and V is TRBV10-1, with 11 bases matching TRBD2. Germline values: CDR1 WNHNN, CDR2 SYGVQD (reference sequence). The CDR3 spans 17 residues. V lost 6 bases and J lost 5; bases outside the gene matches: 11.

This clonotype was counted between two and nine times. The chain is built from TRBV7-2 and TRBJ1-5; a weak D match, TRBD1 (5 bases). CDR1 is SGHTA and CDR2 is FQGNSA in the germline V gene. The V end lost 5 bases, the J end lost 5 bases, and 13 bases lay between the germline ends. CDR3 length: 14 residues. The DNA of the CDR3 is TGTGCCAGCAGCACCCGTCGGGGCGATCAGCCCCAGCATTTT. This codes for CASSTRRGDQPQHF.

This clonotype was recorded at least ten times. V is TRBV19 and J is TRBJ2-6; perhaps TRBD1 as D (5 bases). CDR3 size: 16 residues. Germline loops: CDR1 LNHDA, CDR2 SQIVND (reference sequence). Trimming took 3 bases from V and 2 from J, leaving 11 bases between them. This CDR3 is CASSISRVAGANVLTF. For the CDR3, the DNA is TGTGCCAGTAGTATCTCCAGGGTAGCTGGGGCCAACGTCCTGACTTTC.

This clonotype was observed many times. The CDR3 nucleotides read TGTGCCAGCAGTGAAACGCCTGTTAGCAATGAGCAGTTCTTC. It yields the protein CASSETPVSNEQFF. The chain couples TRBV25-1 to TRBJ2-1; D is undetermined. Per the germline V gene, CDR1 is MGHDK and CDR2 is SYGVNS. CDR3 length: 14 residues. V lost 2 bases and J lost 6, with 11 bases in between.

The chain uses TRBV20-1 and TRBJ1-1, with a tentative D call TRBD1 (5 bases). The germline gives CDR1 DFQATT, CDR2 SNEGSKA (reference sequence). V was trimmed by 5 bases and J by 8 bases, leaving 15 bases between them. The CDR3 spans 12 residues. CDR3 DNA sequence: TGCAGTGCTCGCGGGGGTAGGGGCGAAGCTTTCTTT. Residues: CSARGGRGEAFF.

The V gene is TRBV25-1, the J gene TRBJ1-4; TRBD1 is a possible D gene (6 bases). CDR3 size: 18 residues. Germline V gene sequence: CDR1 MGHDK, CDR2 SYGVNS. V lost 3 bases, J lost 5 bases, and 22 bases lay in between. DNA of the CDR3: TGTGCCAGCAGTGACCCTTTGAGGGGGGGGGGGCCCAATGAAAAACTGTTTTTT. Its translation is CASSDPLRGGGPNEKLFF.

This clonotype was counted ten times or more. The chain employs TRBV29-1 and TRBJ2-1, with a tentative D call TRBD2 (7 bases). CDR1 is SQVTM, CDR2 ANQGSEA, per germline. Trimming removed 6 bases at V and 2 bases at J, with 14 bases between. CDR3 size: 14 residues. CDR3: CSVGGGGPYNEQFF. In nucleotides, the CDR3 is TGCAGCGTGGGAGGGGGGGGGCCCTACAATGAGCAGTTCTTC.

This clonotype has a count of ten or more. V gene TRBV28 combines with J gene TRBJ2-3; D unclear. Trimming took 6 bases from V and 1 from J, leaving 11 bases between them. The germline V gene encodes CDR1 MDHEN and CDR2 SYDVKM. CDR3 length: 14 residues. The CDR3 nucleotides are TGTGCCAGCAGCCAAGGGTACCGCACAGATACGCAGTATTTT. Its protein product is CASSQGYRTDTQYF.

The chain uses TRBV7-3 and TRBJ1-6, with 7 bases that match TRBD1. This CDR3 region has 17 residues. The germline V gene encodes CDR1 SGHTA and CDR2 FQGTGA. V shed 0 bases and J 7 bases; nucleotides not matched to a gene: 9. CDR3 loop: CASSLTPGTVKNSPLHF. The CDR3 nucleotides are TGTGCCAGCAGCTTAACGCCCGGGACAGTAAAAAATTCACCCCTCCACTTT.

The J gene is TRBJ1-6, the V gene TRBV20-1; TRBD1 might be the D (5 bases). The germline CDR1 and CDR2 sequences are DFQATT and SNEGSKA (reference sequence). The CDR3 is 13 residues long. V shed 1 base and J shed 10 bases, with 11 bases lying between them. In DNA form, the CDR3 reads TGCAGTGCTAGAGCTGGGGCAGGATCACCCCTCCACTTT. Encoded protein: CSARAGAGSPLHF.

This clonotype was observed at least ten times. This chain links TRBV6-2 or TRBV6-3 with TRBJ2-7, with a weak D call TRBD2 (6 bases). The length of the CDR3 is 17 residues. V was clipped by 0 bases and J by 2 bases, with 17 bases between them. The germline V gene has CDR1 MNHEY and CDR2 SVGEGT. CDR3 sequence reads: CASSYSGPAGRPYEQYF. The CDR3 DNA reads TGTGCCAGCAGTTACTCGGGGCCGGCAGGGAGGCCCTACGAGCAGTACTTC.

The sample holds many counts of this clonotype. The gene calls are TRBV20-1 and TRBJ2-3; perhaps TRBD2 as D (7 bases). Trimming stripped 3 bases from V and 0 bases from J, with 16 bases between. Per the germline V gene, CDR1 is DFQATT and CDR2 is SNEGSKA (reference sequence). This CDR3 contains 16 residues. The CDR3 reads CSASSGGFPSTDTQYF. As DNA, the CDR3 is TGCAGTGCTAGTTCGGGGGGCTTTCCTAGCACAGATACGCAGTATTTT.

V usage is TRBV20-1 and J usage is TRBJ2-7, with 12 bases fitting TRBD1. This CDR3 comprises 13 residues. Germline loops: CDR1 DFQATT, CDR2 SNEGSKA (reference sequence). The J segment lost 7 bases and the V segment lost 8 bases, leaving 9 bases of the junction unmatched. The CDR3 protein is CSFPGQGAEEQYF. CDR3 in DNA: TGCAGTTTCCCGGGACAGGGGGCGGAGGAGCAGTACTTC.

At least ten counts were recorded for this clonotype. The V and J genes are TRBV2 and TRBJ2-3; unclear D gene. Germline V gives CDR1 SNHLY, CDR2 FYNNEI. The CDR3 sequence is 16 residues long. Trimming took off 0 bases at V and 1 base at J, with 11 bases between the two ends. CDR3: CASSEAQGSGTDTQYF. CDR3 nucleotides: TGTGCCAGCAGTGAAGCGCAAGGGTCCGGCACAGATACGCAGTATTTT.

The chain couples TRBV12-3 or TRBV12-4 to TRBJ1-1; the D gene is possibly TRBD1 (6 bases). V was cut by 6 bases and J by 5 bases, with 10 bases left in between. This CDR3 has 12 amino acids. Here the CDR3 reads CASRMRGTEAFF. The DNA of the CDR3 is TGTGCCAGCAGAATGAGGGGGACTGAAGCTTTCTTT.

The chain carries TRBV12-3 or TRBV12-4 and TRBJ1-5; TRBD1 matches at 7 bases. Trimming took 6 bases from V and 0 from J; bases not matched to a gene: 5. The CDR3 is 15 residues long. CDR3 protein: CASRDRRDSNQPQHF. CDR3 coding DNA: TGTGCCAGCAGGGACAGGCGAGATAGCAATCAGCCCCAGCATTTT.